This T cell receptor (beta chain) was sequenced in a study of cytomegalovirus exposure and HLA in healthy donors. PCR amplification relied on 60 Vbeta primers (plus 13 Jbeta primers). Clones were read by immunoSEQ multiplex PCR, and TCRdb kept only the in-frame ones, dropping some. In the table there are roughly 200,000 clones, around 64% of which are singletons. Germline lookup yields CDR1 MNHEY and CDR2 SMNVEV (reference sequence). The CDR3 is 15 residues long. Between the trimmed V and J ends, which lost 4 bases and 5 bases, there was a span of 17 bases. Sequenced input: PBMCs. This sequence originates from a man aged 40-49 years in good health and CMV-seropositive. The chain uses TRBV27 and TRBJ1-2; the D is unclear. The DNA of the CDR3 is TGTGCCAGCAGTTCATCGGCAGCCTCAGGATATGGCTACACCTTC. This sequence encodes CASSSSAASGYGYTF.